The rows below give T cell receptor beta chains drawn from one sample of a study of blood T cell repertoires in COVID-19. The assay was immunoSEQ multiplex PCR, and TCRdb's table has in-frame clones only and misses some. The table includes around 150,000 clones, about 92% detected once. Sequencing was carried out using peripheral blood. The receptors here all came from a man aged 30 to 45 with COVID-19, enrolled during active disease. Both conserved end residues are part of each CDR3. Fields, in order: CDR3 length, J gene, V gene, CDR3 protein.

>13|TRBJ1-2|TRBV27
CASRFDRAYGYTF
>14|TRBJ2-7|TRBV5-1
CASSLVRGSYEQYF
>15|TRBJ2-7|TRBV5-1
CASSSTLGLVPEQYF
>15|TRBJ2-7|TRBV5-4
CASRRGLAGEYEQYF
>14|TRBJ2-1|TRBV5-1
CASSFPTTYNEQFF
>12|TRBJ1-3|TRBV28
CASSWRGNTIYF
>14|TRBJ2-1|TRBV6-5
CASSYNLAEGEQFF
>15|TRBJ1-4|TRBV2
CASSDMDRGRKKLFF
>17|TRBJ2-1|TRBV4-1
CASSQDELDIIYNEQFF
>17|TRBJ2-2|TRBV4-2
CASSLLDRAANTGELFF
>14|TRBJ1-6|TRBV15
CATSPGHSNSPLHF
>13|TRBJ1-1|TRBV7-2
CASRGQINTEAFF
>16|TRBJ2-3|TRBV7-9
CASSFGTGGGTDTQYF
>17|TRBJ2-1|TRBV18
CASSPRSGLAGNNEQFF
>16|TRBJ1-5|TRBV6-6
CASSYPGTGSNQPQHF
>14|TRBJ1-2|TRBV7-2
CASSEGPGNYGYTF
>14|TRBJ2-5|TRBV5-1
CASRFQGSPETQYF
>19|TRBJ1-2|TRBV18
CASSPLPGGSLTKNYGYTF
>17|TRBJ1-1|TRBV5-4
CASSLVGQGWGNTEAFF
>14|TRBJ1-5|TRBV19
CASSIGQPRQPQHF
>15|TRBJ2-5|TRBV9
CASSGGGLVIETQYF
>13|TRBJ1-3|TRBV12-3/TRBV12-4
CASSFFQGNTIYF
>16|TRBJ2-5|TRBV5-1
CASIPGSSGISETQYF
>18|TRBJ2-1|TRBV9
CASSVQTSGSLIYNEQFF